This T cell receptor beta chain was identified in a study of T cell responses to AZD1222 COVID-19 vaccine. The V end was cut by 0 bases, the J end by 7 bases, with 20 bases between. The CDR3 extends over 16 amino acids. Looked up from germline, CDR1 is SGHTS and CDR2 is YDEGEE. Method: immunoSEQ multiplex PCR; TCRdb's copy keeps in-frame clones and lacks some. Its table records some 150,000 clones. Details on this clone: What it recognizes is unknown.

General study points: Nearly half of unique spike-specific TCRs reportedly avoided B.1.351 and B.1.1.7 mutated regions. Spike-specific TCRs gained breadth and depth after people received two AZD1222 doses. Seropositive at baseline were only a handful of AZD1222 recipients.

The chain has TRBV5-8 and TRBJ2-7; a weak D match, TRBD1 (6 bases). This sequence originates from an adult in good health. The sequencing input was peripheral blood. CDR3 loop: CASSLDRWTEAWEQYF. The CDR3 coding sequence is TGTGCCAGCAGCTTGGACCGATGGACAGAGGCGTGGGAGCAGTACTTC.